This T cell receptor beta chain derives from a study of cytomegalovirus exposure and HLA in healthy donors. V was clipped by 3 bases and J by 4 bases, with 16 bases between them. The CDR3 totals 16 residues. Germline V gene sequence: CDR1 SGHRS, CDR2 YFSETQ. Amplification used 60 Vbeta primers and 13 Jbeta primers. Methods used by the authors: Approximately 79 million unique TCR beta chains, 10 million to 13 million of them shared, were counted by a later analysis. The protocol was immunoSEQ multiplex PCR, while the TCRdb copy is restricted to in-frame clones and leaves out a portion. Clonal size and the V and J genes are those of that table, whereas D and trimming came from the DNA. The sample holds 85,000 to 95,000 clones; 60% to 85% are singletons and the top ten take roughly 5.4%. Points on this clone: The antigen is unknown.

Notes on the study in general: Sequencing likely generated an artifact that appeared as a cluster of highly shared sequence variants. Later work found most CMV-associated TCR beta chains apparently HLA-restricted.

The sequenced sample consisted of PBMCs. V is TRBV5-1 and J is TRBJ1-4; tentatively, D is TRBD1 (6 bases). The clonotype originates from a man aged 30-40 years in good health and CMV-seropositive. CDR3 coding DNA: TGCGCCAGCAGCTCCACACCAGGACAGCTTAATGAAAAACTGTTTTTT. Encoded protein: CASSSTPGQLNEKLFF.